A selection of T cell receptor beta chains follows, all from one sample in a study of OX40 agonist ivuxolimab in advanced cancers. Measured with immunoSEQ multiplex PCR; TCRdb has only the in-frame clones, and not every one. The sample has 77,000 or so clones, around 83% seen once. The starting material was CD4+ or CD8+ T cells sorted from blood, obtained in a trial of the OX40 agonist ivuxolimab. These receptors originate from an adult with an advanced solid tumor such as melanoma, head and neck, liver or kidney cancer. The CDR3 runs from the conserved cysteine through the conserved F or W. Each record gives: V gene, J gene, CDR3 length, CDR3 protein.

v_gene: TRBV19
j_gene: TRBJ2-1
len: 13
CDR3aa: CASSIERGVEQFF

v_gene: TRBV28
j_gene: TRBJ1-6
len: 15
CDR3aa: CASSFGQGGGSPLHF

v_gene: TRBV2
j_gene: TRBJ1-1
len: 14
CDR3aa: CASSEGTFVAEAFF

v_gene: TRBV13
j_gene: TRBJ2-7
len: 15
CDR3aa: CASSPTSGASYEQYF

v_gene: TRBV4-3
j_gene: TRBJ2-3
len: 14
CDR3aa: CASSQDPGLDTQYF

v_gene: TRBV10-3
j_gene: TRBJ2-3
len: 17
CDR3aa: CAIKPVERGSSTDTQYF

v_gene: TRBV7-9
j_gene: TRBJ2-4
len: 16
CDR3aa: CASSPDRGGSTNIQYF

v_gene: TRBV2
j_gene: TRBJ2-7
len: 15
CDR3aa: CATSKGLTGAYEQYF

v_gene: TRBV5-1
j_gene: TRBJ2-2
len: 15
CDR3aa: CASSLGRASTGELFF

v_gene: TRBV6-5
j_gene: TRBJ2-5
len: 12
CDR3aa: CASGGGTETQYF

v_gene: TRBV7-9
j_gene: TRBJ1-5
len: 15
CDR3aa: CASSLATGSTQPQHF

v_gene: TRBV6-5
j_gene: TRBJ2-1
len: 15
CDR3aa: CASRRPGQGASEQFF

v_gene: TRBV7-9
j_gene: TRBJ1-5
len: 14
CDR3aa: CASSSMGGNQPQHF

v_gene: TRBV7-8
j_gene: TRBJ1-1
len: 11
CDR3aa: CASSFDREAFF

v_gene: TRBV29-1
j_gene: TRBJ1-1
len: 12
CDR3aa: CSVRFGNTEAFF

v_gene: TRBV6-4
j_gene: TRBJ2-7
len: 14
CDR3aa: CATIRNGQTYEQYF

v_gene: TRBV7-3
j_gene: TRBJ1-6
len: 13
CDR3aa: CASSPGGGSPLHF